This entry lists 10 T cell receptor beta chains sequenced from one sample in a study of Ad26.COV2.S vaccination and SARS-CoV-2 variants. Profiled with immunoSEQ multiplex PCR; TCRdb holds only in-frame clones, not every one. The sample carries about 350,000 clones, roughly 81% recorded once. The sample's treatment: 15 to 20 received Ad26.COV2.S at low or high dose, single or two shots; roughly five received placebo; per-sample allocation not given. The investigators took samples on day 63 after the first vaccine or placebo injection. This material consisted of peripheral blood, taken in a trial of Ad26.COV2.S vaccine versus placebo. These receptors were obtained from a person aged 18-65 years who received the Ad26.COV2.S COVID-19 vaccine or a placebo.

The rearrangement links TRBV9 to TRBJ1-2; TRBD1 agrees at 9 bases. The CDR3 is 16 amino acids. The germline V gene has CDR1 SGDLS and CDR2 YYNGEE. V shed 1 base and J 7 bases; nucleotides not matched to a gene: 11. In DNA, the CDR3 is TGTGCCAGCAGCGTATCTACCGGGACAGGGTACCCTGGCTACACCTTC. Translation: CASSVSTGTGYPGYTF.

The CDR3 loop reads CASSFIPSGSQHEQYF. The CDR3 region has the DNA TGTGCCAGCAGCTTCATACCTAGCGGGAGCCAACACGAGCAGTACTTC. V and J are TRBV13 and TRBJ2-7; 10 positions agree with TRBD2. From germline, CDR1 is PRHDT and CDR2 FYEKMQ (reference sequence). The J segment lost 5 bases and the V segment lost 3 bases, leaving 10 bases of the junction unmatched. The CDR3 length is 16 residues.

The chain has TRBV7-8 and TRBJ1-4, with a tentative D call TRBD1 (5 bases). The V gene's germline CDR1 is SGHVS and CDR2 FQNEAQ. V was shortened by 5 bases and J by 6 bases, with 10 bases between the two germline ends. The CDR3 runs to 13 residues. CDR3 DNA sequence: TGTGCCAGCAGCGTCCGGACATATGAAAAACTGTTTTTT. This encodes CASSVRTYEKLFF.

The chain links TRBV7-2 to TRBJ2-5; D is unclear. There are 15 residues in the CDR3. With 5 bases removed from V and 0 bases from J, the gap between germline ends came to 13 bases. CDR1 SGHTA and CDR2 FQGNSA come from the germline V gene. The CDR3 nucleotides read TGTGCCAGCAGCAAGGGCGGAACGTACCAAGAGACCCAGTACTTC. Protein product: CASSKGGTYQETQYF. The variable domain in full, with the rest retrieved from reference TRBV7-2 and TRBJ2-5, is GAGVSQSPSNKVTEKGKDVELRCDPISGHTALYWYRQSLGQGLEFLIYFQGNSAPDKSGLPSDRFSAERTGGSVSTLTIQRTQQEDSAVYLCASSKGGTYQETQYFGPGTRLLVL.

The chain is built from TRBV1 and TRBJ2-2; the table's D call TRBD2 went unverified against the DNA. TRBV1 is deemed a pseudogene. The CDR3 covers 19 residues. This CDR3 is CTSSLWGLEREGNTGELFF. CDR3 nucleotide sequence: TGCACCAGCAGCCTATGGGGTCTAGAGCGGGAGGGTAACACCGGGGAGCTGTTTTTT.

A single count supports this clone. This CDR3 reads CATSLGGQGVSYGYTF. DNA for the CDR3: TGTGCCACCTCCCTCGGGGGACAGGGGGTGAGCTATGGCTACACCTTC. The chain joins TRBV15 to TRBJ1-2; 11 bases agree with TRBD1. J gave up 4 bases and V 8 bases, and 12 bases lay outside the gene matches. This CDR3 contains 16 residues. Germline loops: CDR1 LNHNV, CDR2 YYDKDF (reference sequence).

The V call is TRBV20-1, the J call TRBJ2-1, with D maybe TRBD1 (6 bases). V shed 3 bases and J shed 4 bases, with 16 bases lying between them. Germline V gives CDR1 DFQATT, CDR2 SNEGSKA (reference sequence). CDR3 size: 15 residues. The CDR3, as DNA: TGCAGTGCTAGTTGGTTGCAGGGGCCATACAATGAGCAGTTCTTC. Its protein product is CSASWLQGPYNEQFF.

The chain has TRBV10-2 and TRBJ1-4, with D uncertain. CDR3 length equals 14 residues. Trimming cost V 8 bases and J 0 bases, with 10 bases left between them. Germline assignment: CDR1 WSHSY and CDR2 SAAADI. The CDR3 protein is CASYGSATNEKLFF. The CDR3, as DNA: TGCGCCAGCTACGGGTCTGCAACTAATGAAAAACTGTTTTTT.

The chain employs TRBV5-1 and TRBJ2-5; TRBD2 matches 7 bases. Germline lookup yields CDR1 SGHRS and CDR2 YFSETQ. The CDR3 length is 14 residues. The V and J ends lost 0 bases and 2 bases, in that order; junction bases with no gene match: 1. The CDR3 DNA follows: TGCGCCAGCAGCTTGGTGGGGGGGCAAGAGACCCAGTACTTC. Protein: CASSLVGGQETQYF.

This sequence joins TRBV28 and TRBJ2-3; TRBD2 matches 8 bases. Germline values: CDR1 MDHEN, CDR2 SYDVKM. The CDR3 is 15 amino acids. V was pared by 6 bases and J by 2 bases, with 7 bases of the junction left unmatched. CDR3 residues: CASSGSGRYTDTQYF. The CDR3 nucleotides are TGTGCCAGCAGCGGGAGCGGGAGATACACAGATACGCAGTATTTT. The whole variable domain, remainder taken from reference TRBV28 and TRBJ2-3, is DVKVTQSSRYLVKRTGEKVFLECVQDMDHENMFWYRQDPGLGLRLIYFSYDVKMKEKGDIPEGYSVSREKKERFSLILESASTNQTSMYLCASSGSGRYTDTQYFGPGTRLTVL.